A selection of T cell receptor beta chains follows, all from one sample in a study of T cells in Graves' hyperthyroidism and ophthalmopathy. TCRdb re-derived calls from the multiplex PCR reads in MiXCR, one entry per CDR3 protein. The sample carries roughly 500,000 distinct CDR3 sequences, about 46% recorded once. The sample taken for sequencing was peripheral blood or thyroid tissue (not recorded which). The receptors were gathered from an adult woman with Graves' disease, either hyperthyroidism or ophthalmopathy (not recorded which). Both conserved end residues are part of each CDR3. The order of the fields is D gene, V gene, clone size, J gene, CDR3 protein, CDR3 DNA. The D gene is left open where the match is weak. Clone sizes are given selectively: once, few, many, or a class where the clone is expanded.

D gene: TRBD1; V gene: TRBV10-3; clone size: -; J gene: TRBJ1-5; CDR3 protein: CAISFPYHYRGNQPQHF; CDR3 DNA: TGTGCCATCAGTTTCCCTTACCATTACAGGGGTAATCAGCCCCAGCATTTT
D gene: -; V gene: TRBV10-2; clone size: many; J gene: TRBJ2-7; CDR3 protein: CASSESWDEQYF; CDR3 DNA: TGCGCCAGCAGTGAGTCGTGGGACGAGCAGTACTTC
D gene: -; V gene: TRBV29-1; clone size: -; J gene: TRBJ2-7; CDR3 protein: CSVVGTVAMAYEQYF; CDR3 DNA: TGCAGCGTGGTGGGGACGGTCGCGATGGCCTACGAGCAGTACTTC
D gene: -; V gene: TRBV10-2; clone size: -; J gene: TRBJ1-3; CDR3 protein: CASSRTVSGNTIYF; CDR3 DNA: TGTGCCAGCAGTCGGACCGTCTCTGGAAACACCATATATTTT
D gene: -; V gene: TRBV6-5; clone size: many; J gene: TRBJ1-2; CDR3 protein: CASSYSDGGYTF; CDR3 DNA: TGTGCCAGCAGTTACTCGGATGGGGGCTACACCTTC
D gene: -; V gene: TRBV5-1; clone size: -; J gene: TRBJ2-7; CDR3 protein: CASYYSPYEQYF; CDR3 DNA: TGCGCCAGCTACTATTCGCCCTACGAGCAGTACTTC
D gene: -; V gene: TRBV20-1; clone size: few; J gene: TRBJ2-6; CDR3 protein: CSARTGANVLTF; CDR3 DNA: TGCAGTGCTAGAACAGGGGCCAACGTCCTGACTTTC
D gene: -; V gene: TRBV5-1; clone size: -; J gene: TRBJ1-1; CDR3 protein: CASSSLGTAALGTEAFF; CDR3 DNA: TGCGCCAGCAGCTCCCTGGGGACGGCGGCGTTGGGCACTGAAGCTTTCTTT
D gene: -; V gene: TRBV28; clone size: many; J gene: TRBJ1-5; CDR3 protein: CASRASAGYQAHQPQHF; CDR3 DNA: TGTGCCAGCAGAGCGTCGGCGGGCTATCAGGCCCATCAGCCCCAGCATTTT
D gene: -; V gene: TRBV20-1; clone size: many; J gene: TRBJ1-2; CDR3 protein: CSAGGVYGYTF; CDR3 DNA: TGCAGTGCGGGCGGGGTCTATGGCTACACCTTC
D gene: TRBD1; V gene: TRBV2; clone size: many; J gene: TRBJ1-5; CDR3 protein: CASSELTGAQPQHF; CDR3 DNA: TGTGCCAGCAGTGAGCTGACAGGGGCTCAGCCCCAGCATTTT
D gene: -; V gene: TRBV7-2; clone size: many; J gene: TRBJ2-2; CDR3 protein: CASSFEGPDTGELFF; CDR3 DNA: TGTGCCAGCAGCTTCGAGGGACCAGACACCGGGGAGCTGTTTTTT
D gene: -; V gene: TRBV14; clone size: many; J gene: TRBJ1-2; CDR3 protein: CASSQVDRGVYGYTF; CDR3 DNA: TGTGCCAGCAGCCAAGTGGACCGGGGGGTCTATGGCTACACCTTC
D gene: -; V gene: TRBV5-5; clone size: few; J gene: TRBJ1-1; CDR3 protein: CASSVWDTNTEAFF; CDR3 DNA: TGTGCCAGCAGCGTGTGGGACACGAACACTGAAGCTTTCTTT
D gene: -; V gene: TRBV13; clone size: -; J gene: TRBJ1-5; CDR3 protein: CASSTTGLSNQPQHF; CDR3 DNA: TGTGCCAGCAGTACCACAGGGCTTAGCAATCAGCCCCAGCATTTT
D gene: -; V gene: TRBV29-1; clone size: few; J gene: TRBJ2-7; CDR3 protein: CSFSQGSYEQYF; CDR3 DNA: TGCAGCTTTTCACAGGGCTCCTACGAGCAGTACTTC
D gene: TRBD1; V gene: TRBV29-1; clone size: -; J gene: TRBJ2-3; CDR3 protein: CSARAGGFTDTQYF; CDR3 DNA: TGCAGCGCGCGTGCAGGGGGTTTCACAGATACGCAGTATTTT
D gene: TRBD1; V gene: TRBV19; clone size: -; J gene: TRBJ1-1; CDR3 protein: CASVPRQGANTEAFF; CDR3 DNA: TGTGCCAGTGTACCCAGGCAGGGGGCGAACACTGAAGCTTTCTTT
D gene: -; V gene: TRBV10-3; clone size: -; J gene: TRBJ2-2; CDR3 protein: CAIRGRGDTGELFF; CDR3 DNA: TGTGCCATCAGGGGGCGCGGAGACACCGGGGAGCTGTTTTTT
D gene: TRBD2; V gene: TRBV12-3/TRBV12-4; clone size: once; J gene: TRBJ2-7; CDR3 protein: CASSLRAGGSRDNLREQYF; CDR3 DNA: TGTGCCAGCAGTCTACGAGCGGGAGGGTCCCGAGACAATCTCCGCGAGCAGTACTTC
D gene: -; V gene: TRBV5-6; clone size: -; J gene: TRBJ2-5; CDR3 protein: CASFMLAGLTETQYF; CDR3 DNA: TGTGCCAGCTTCATGTTGGCAGGGCTTACAGAGACCCAGTACTTC
D gene: -; V gene: TRBV9; clone size: many; J gene: TRBJ2-5; CDR3 protein: CASSRGPGKETQYF; CDR3 DNA: TGTGCCAGCAGCCGAGGCCCGGGGAAAGAGACCCAGTACTTC
D gene: -; V gene: TRBV11-2; clone size: -; J gene: TRBJ1-4; CDR3 protein: CASSPQGQSLNEKLFF; CDR3 DNA: TGTGCCAGCAGCCCCCAAGGACAGAGCCTTAATGAAAAACTGTTTTTT
D gene: -; V gene: TRBV12-3/TRBV12-4; clone size: many; J gene: TRBJ2-5; CDR3 protein: CASSLSSSPETQYF; CDR3 DNA: TGTGCCAGCAGTTTAAGTTCCTCCCCGGAGACCCAGTACTTC
D gene: TRBD1; V gene: TRBV20-1; clone size: few; J gene: TRBJ2-6; CDR3 protein: CSAAGGTGFRANVLTF; CDR3 DNA: TGCAGTGCAGCCGGAGGGACAGGGTTTAGGGCCAACGTCCTGACTTTC
D gene: TRBD1; V gene: TRBV28; clone size: few; J gene: TRBJ1-5; CDR3 protein: CASNWTGRRNQPQHF; CDR3 DNA: TGTGCCAGCAACTGGACAGGGCGGCGTAATCAGCCCCAGCATTTT
D gene: TRBD2; V gene: TRBV20-1; clone size: many; J gene: TRBJ2-7; CDR3 protein: CSAREGSGLAFYEQYF; CDR3 DNA: TGCAGTGCTAGAGAGGGATCGGGACTAGCCTTCTACGAGCAGTACTTC
D gene: TRBD1; V gene: TRBV6-1; clone size: many; J gene: TRBJ2-5; CDR3 protein: CASDGQGASWTQYF; CDR3 DNA: TGTGCCAGCGACGGACAGGGGGCGTCTTGGACCCAGTACTTC
D gene: -; V gene: TRBV10-3; clone size: many; J gene: TRBJ2-2; CDR3 protein: CAISGTGNTGELFF; CDR3 DNA: TGTGCCATCTCCGGGACGGGAAACACCGGGGAGCTGTTTTTT
D gene: TRBD1; V gene: TRBV29-1; clone size: many; J gene: TRBJ2-7; CDR3 protein: CSVITGARHEQYF; CDR3 DNA: TGCAGCGTTATCACAGGGGCGAGGCACGAGCAGTACTTC
D gene: TRBD1; V gene: TRBV25-1; clone size: once; J gene: TRBJ1-1; CDR3 protein: CARDPDREGMNTEAFF; CDR3 DNA: TGTGCTAGAGACCCGGACAGGGAAGGGATGAACACTGAAGCTTTCTTT
D gene: TRBD2; V gene: TRBV12-3/TRBV12-4; clone size: -; J gene: TRBJ2-7; CDR3 protein: CASSFGSGAYEQYF; CDR3 DNA: TGTGCCAGCAGTTTTGGTAGCGGGGCCTACGAGCAGTACTTC
D gene: TRBD1; V gene: TRBV19; clone size: few; J gene: TRBJ1-5; CDR3 protein: CASSKDRGDQPQHF; CDR3 DNA: TGTGCCAGTAGCAAAGACAGGGGTGATCAGCCCCAGCATTTT
D gene: TRBD2; V gene: TRBV6-1; clone size: -; J gene: TRBJ2-5; CDR3 protein: CASSSGPLAGGQETQYF; CDR3 DNA: TGTGCCAGCAGCTCCGGCCCGCTAGCGGGAGGGCAAGAGACCCAGTACTTC
D gene: -; V gene: TRBV10-3; clone size: many; J gene: TRBJ1-3; CDR3 protein: CAISEWPGWENTIYF; CDR3 DNA: TGTGCCATCAGTGAGTGGCCAGGTTGGGAAAACACCATATATTTT
D gene: -; V gene: TRBV7-2; clone size: -; J gene: TRBJ1-5; CDR3 protein: CASSSRQGEQPQHF; CDR3 DNA: TGTGCCAGCAGCTCGCGACAAGGGGAACAGCCCCAGCATTTT
D gene: TRBD2; V gene: TRBV7-2; clone size: many; J gene: TRBJ2-5; CDR3 protein: CASSLGAGGQETQYF; CDR3 DNA: TGTGCCAGCAGCTTAGGAGCGGGAGGGCAAGAGACCCAGTACTTC
D gene: TRBD1; V gene: TRBV7-9; clone size: many; J gene: TRBJ1-6; CDR3 protein: CASSPAGTVNSPLHF; CDR3 DNA: TGTGCCAGCAGCCCGGCCGGGACAGTTAATTCACCCCTCCACTTT
D gene: -; V gene: TRBV4-1; clone size: -; J gene: TRBJ1-4; CDR3 protein: CASSPVPTNEKLFF; CDR3 DNA: TGCGCCAGCAGTCCGGTTCCAACTAATGAAAAACTGTTTTTT
D gene: -; V gene: TRBV4-1; clone size: few; J gene: TRBJ1-3; CDR3 protein: CASSQGRIHSPGSPF; CDR3 DNA: TGCGCCAGCAGCCAAGGACGGATCCACTCCCCTGGCTCCCCTTTT
D gene: -; V gene: TRBV7-9; clone size: once; J gene: TRBJ1-6; CDR3 protein: CAGWGSGSQNSPLHF; CDR3 DNA: TGTGCCGGCTGGGGCAGCGGCAGTCAGAATTCACCCCTCCACTTT
D gene: TRBD1; V gene: TRBV7-2; clone size: many; J gene: TRBJ2-7; CDR3 protein: CASRKTGVDYEQYF; CDR3 DNA: TGTGCCAGCAGAAAGACAGGGGTAGACTACGAGCAGTACTTC
D gene: TRBD2; V gene: TRBV7-2; clone size: -; J gene: TRBJ2-5; CDR3 protein: CASSRGLAGALPETQYF; CDR3 DNA: TGTGCCAGCAGTCGGGGACTAGCGGGAGCCCTGCCGGAGACCCAGTACTTC
D gene: TRBD1; V gene: TRBV7-8; clone size: -; J gene: TRBJ1-1; CDR3 protein: CASSLARDSTEAFF; CDR3 DNA: TGTGCCAGCAGCTTAGCCAGGGACAGCACTGAAGCTTTCTTT
D gene: -; V gene: TRBV10-3; clone size: -; J gene: TRBJ2-5; CDR3 protein: CAISEPGNLPETQYF; CDR3 DNA: TGTGCCATCAGTGAGCCCGGGAACCTCCCGGAGACCCAGTACTTC
D gene: -; V gene: TRBV6-5; clone size: many; J gene: TRBJ2-7; CDR3 protein: CASRPGRIYEQYF; CDR3 DNA: TGTGCCAGCAGACCCGGACGGATCTACGAGCAGTACTTC
D gene: -; V gene: TRBV29-1; clone size: -; J gene: TRBJ1-2; CDR3 protein: CSTRGANYGYTF; CDR3 DNA: TGCAGCACGAGGGGAGCTAACTATGGCTACACCTTC
D gene: TRBD2; V gene: TRBV9; clone size: -; J gene: TRBJ2-2; CDR3 protein: CASSVSGRGTGELFF; CDR3 DNA: TGTGCCAGCAGCGTTAGCGGGAGGGGTACCGGGGAGCTGTTTTTT
D gene: -; V gene: TRBV7-9; clone size: many; J gene: TRBJ2-5; CDR3 protein: CASSLAVRGLLDF; CDR3 DNA: TGTGCCAGCAGCTTAGCGGTTCGGGGACTTCTGGACTTC
D gene: TRBD1; V gene: TRBV20-1; clone size: -; J gene: TRBJ2-3; CDR3 protein: CSANSPGTGATDTQYF; CDR3 DNA: TGCAGTGCTAATAGCCCGGGGACAGGGGCCACAGATACGCAGTATTTT
D gene: -; V gene: TRBV7-9; clone size: -; J gene: TRBJ1-4; CDR3 protein: CASSLGGPGEKLFF; CDR3 DNA: TGTGCCAGCAGCTTAGGGGGACCGGGTGAAAAACTGTTTTTT
D gene: TRBD2; V gene: TRBV6-6; clone size: -; J gene: TRBJ2-2; CDR3 protein: CARLAGGGRVAGELFF; CDR3 DNA: TGTGCCAGGCTGGCTGGCGGGGGGCGCGTCGCGGGGGAGCTGTTTTTT
D gene: -; V gene: TRBV24-1; clone size: -; J gene: TRBJ1-6; CDR3 protein: CATQKGTYSPLHF; CDR3 DNA: TGTGCCACCCAAAAGGGGACATATTCACCCCTCCACTTT
D gene: -; V gene: TRBV19; clone size: -; J gene: TRBJ2-7; CDR3 protein: CASSIMGLSYEQYF; CDR3 DNA: TGTGCCAGTAGTATTATGGGCCTCTCCTACGAGCAGTACTTC
D gene: -; V gene: TRBV29-1; clone size: few; J gene: TRBJ1-1; CDR3 protein: CSVEVKGRDSEAFF; CDR3 DNA: TGCAGCGTTGAAGTAAAGGGACGAGACTCTGAAGCTTTCTTT
D gene: -; V gene: TRBV29-1; clone size: few; J gene: TRBJ2-7; CDR3 protein: CSTEGGFYEQYF; CDR3 DNA: TGCAGCACCGAGGGGGGGTTTTACGAGCAGTACTTC
D gene: -; V gene: TRBV20-1; clone size: -; J gene: TRBJ1-1; CDR3 protein: CSAPPRETTEAFF; CDR3 DNA: TGCAGTGCGCCCCCTCGAGAGACGACTGAAGCTTTCTTT
D gene: -; V gene: TRBV20-1; clone size: many; J gene: TRBJ2-7; CDR3 protein: CSARDAPRVYEQYF; CDR3 DNA: TGCAGTGCTAGAGATGCGCCCCGGGTCTACGAGCAGTACTTC
D gene: -; V gene: TRBV29-1; clone size: -; J gene: TRBJ2-7; CDR3 protein: CSSEGGISYEQYF; CDR3 DNA: TGCAGCAGTGAAGGTGGGATCTCCTACGAGCAGTACTTC
D gene: TRBD2; V gene: TRBV12-3/TRBV12-4; clone size: many; J gene: TRBJ2-7; CDR3 protein: CASSLSGRAYEQYF; CDR3 DNA: TGTGCCAGCAGTTTGAGCGGGAGGGCCTACGAGCAGTACTTC